The rows below give T cell receptor beta chains drawn from one sample of a study of blood T cells in healthy people across ages. MiXCR was run by TCRdb on the 5' RACE reads, yielding one entry per CDR3 protein. This table holds 590,000 or so distinct CDR3 sequences, about 30% found once. The sample consisted of blood. Receptors were obtained from a woman older than 75 in good health. CDR3s include the opening cysteine and the closing phenylalanine or tryptophan. Each record gives: V gene, clone size, D gene, J gene, CDR3 DNA, CDR3 protein. The D gene is left open where the match is weak. Not all rows give a size; the values are once, few, many and, for expanded clones, a class.

v_call: TRBV7-9
clone_size: many
d_call: NA
j_call: TRBJ2-5
cdr3_nt: TGTGCCAGCAGGGCAGGGCGGGAGACCCAGTACTTC
cdr3_aa: CASRAGRETQYF

v_call: TRBV7-2
clone_size: many
d_call: NA
j_call: TRBJ1-2
cdr3_nt: TGTGCCAGCAGCTTCGACAGGAGGAATGGCTACACCTTC
cdr3_aa: CASSFDRRNGYTF

v_call: TRBV20-1
clone_size: few
d_call: TRBD1
j_call: TRBJ1-4
cdr3_nt: TGCAGTGCTGCTACAGGGGCTTTTCCTGAAAAACTGTTTTTT
cdr3_aa: CSAATGAFPEKLFF

v_call: TRBV5-1
clone_size: NA
d_call: TRBD1
j_call: TRBJ2-7
cdr3_nt: TGCGCCAGCAGCCCCTACACAGGGGACTCCTACGAGCAGTACTTC
cdr3_aa: CASSPYTGDSYEQYF

v_call: TRBV5-1
clone_size: many
d_call: NA
j_call: TRBJ2-7
cdr3_nt: TGCGCCAGCAGCTTGAAGCAGGGACCATTGTACGAGCAGTACTTC
cdr3_aa: CASSLKQGPLYEQYF

v_call: TRBV20-1
clone_size: NA
d_call: NA
j_call: TRBJ2-3
cdr3_nt: TGCAGTGCTAAGGGGGGGTGGGACACAGATACGCGGTATTTT
cdr3_aa: CSAKGGWDTDTRYF

v_call: TRBV7-2
clone_size: NA
d_call: NA
j_call: TRBJ2-1
cdr3_nt: TGTGCCAGCAGCCGCCAAACGGCCCCGTCGGATGAGCAGTTCTTC
cdr3_aa: CASSRQTAPSDEQFF

v_call: TRBV12-3/TRBV12-4
clone_size: few
d_call: NA
j_call: TRBJ2-3
cdr3_nt: TGTGCCAGCAGTTTATCGGGAGTGAGCGCAGATACGCAGTATTTT
cdr3_aa: CASSLSGVSADTQYF

v_call: TRBV30
clone_size: many
d_call: NA
j_call: TRBJ2-7
cdr3_nt: TGTGCCTGGAGTCGGCAGTTTCAAGACGAGCAGTACTTC
cdr3_aa: CAWSRQFQDEQYF

v_call: TRBV5-5
clone_size: many
d_call: NA
j_call: TRBJ2-7
cdr3_nt: TGTGCCAGCAGCACCTGGACAGTGGCGGCCCCCGAGCAGTACTTC
cdr3_aa: CASSTWTVAAPEQYF

v_call: TRBV6-5
clone_size: many
d_call: TRBD2
j_call: TRBJ2-5
cdr3_nt: TGTGCCAGCAGTCCTAGCGGCGCACAAGAGACCCAGTACTTC
cdr3_aa: CASSPSGAQETQYF

v_call: TRBV3-1
clone_size: once
d_call: NA
j_call: TRBJ2-1
cdr3_nt: TGTGCCAGCAGCCCCCCCGGGGCGAGCGGCTGGGAGCAGTTCTTC
cdr3_aa: CASSPPGASGWEQFF

v_call: TRBV7-3
clone_size: many
d_call: NA
j_call: TRBJ1-5
cdr3_nt: TGTGCCAGCAGCTTAACAGTCGATCAGCCCCAGCATTTT
cdr3_aa: CASSLTVDQPQHF

v_call: TRBV12-3/TRBV12-4
clone_size: NA
d_call: NA
j_call: TRBJ2-3
cdr3_nt: TGTGCCAGCAGTTCCCGAGAGAGAACAGATACGCAGTATTTT
cdr3_aa: CASSSRERTDTQYF

v_call: TRBV20-1
clone_size: few
d_call: NA
j_call: TRBJ2-2
cdr3_nt: TGCAGTGCTAGAGTCGCGAACACCGGGGAGCTGTTTTTT
cdr3_aa: CSARVANTGELFF

v_call: TRBV20-1
clone_size: many
d_call: NA
j_call: TRBJ1-1
cdr3_nt: TGCAGTGCTAGAGACAGTATAAGCTCCGAAGCTTTCTTT
cdr3_aa: CSARDSISSEAFF

v_call: TRBV3-1
clone_size: many
d_call: NA
j_call: TRBJ1-1
cdr3_nt: TGTGCCAGCAGCCAAGAACAGCCGAACACTGAAGCTTTCTTT
cdr3_aa: CASSQEQPNTEAFF

v_call: TRBV6-6
clone_size: NA
d_call: NA
j_call: TRBJ1-1
cdr3_nt: TGTGCCAGCCGCTTAACTTGGGGCGGGGACACTGAAGCTTTCTTT
cdr3_aa: CASRLTWGGDTEAFF

v_call: TRBV28
clone_size: NA
d_call: NA
j_call: TRBJ2-7
cdr3_nt: TGTGCCAGCACCCCTGGAAGAGCCGGGGGAGGAGGGGGGCAGTACTTC
cdr3_aa: CASTPGRAGGGGGQYF

v_call: TRBV7-2
clone_size: NA
d_call: NA
j_call: TRBJ2-4
cdr3_nt: TGTGCCACCACCCAGACAACCCTGGCCAAAAACATTCAGTACTTC
cdr3_aa: CATTQTTLAKNIQYF

v_call: TRBV7-2
clone_size: NA
d_call: NA
j_call: TRBJ2-5
cdr3_nt: TGTGCCAGCAACTTCAGGGGTCCGGGACTAGGGGGCCTCAATGAGCAGTACTTC
cdr3_aa: CASNFRGPGLGGLNEQYF

v_call: TRBV20-1
clone_size: NA
d_call: TRBD2
j_call: TRBJ2-1
cdr3_nt: TGCAGTGCTTATGGACTAGCGGGAGTGAATGAGCAGTTCTTC
cdr3_aa: CSAYGLAGVNEQFF

v_call: TRBV5-1
clone_size: NA
d_call: TRBD1
j_call: TRBJ1-6
cdr3_nt: TGCGCCAGCAGCTTGATGACAGGGGCCTTTAATTCACCCCTCCACTTT
cdr3_aa: CASSLMTGAFNSPLHF

v_call: TRBV7-2
clone_size: many
d_call: NA
j_call: TRBJ2-1
cdr3_nt: TGTGCCAGCAGCCCCCGAAGTCGGGGGGCTACGTCCTACAATGAGCAGTTCTTC
cdr3_aa: CASSPRSRGATSYNEQFF

v_call: TRBV6-6
clone_size: many
d_call: NA
j_call: TRBJ2-7
cdr3_nt: TGTGCCAGCAGTTATTTGGCAGCTTTCGACGAGCAGTACTTC
cdr3_aa: CASSYLAAFDEQYF

v_call: TRBV7-2
clone_size: few
d_call: TRBD2
j_call: TRBJ2-1
cdr3_nt: TGTGCCAGCAGCCTGACGAGCGGGGGGGCCAAGGAGCAGTTCTTC
cdr3_aa: CASSLTSGGAKEQFF

v_call: TRBV10-3
clone_size: many
d_call: NA
j_call: TRBJ2-7
cdr3_nt: TGTGCCATCAGTGAAGGTTTGGGGTCGAGGGGGTACGAGCAGTACTTC
cdr3_aa: CAISEGLGSRGYEQYF

v_call: TRBV20-1
clone_size: many
d_call: TRBD1
j_call: TRBJ1-3
cdr3_nt: TGCAGTGCGAGGACAGGGGGGCGAAACACCATATATTTT
cdr3_aa: CSARTGGRNTIYF

v_call: TRBV2
clone_size: many
d_call: NA
j_call: TRBJ1-2
cdr3_nt: TGTGCCAGCAGTGAGACCCGGGAACATGGCTACACCTTC
cdr3_aa: CASSETREHGYTF

v_call: TRBV20-1
clone_size: few
d_call: TRBD2
j_call: TRBJ2-3
cdr3_nt: TGCAGTGCTGGATTCTTCGAGCGGGGGGGCACAGATACGCAGTATTTT
cdr3_aa: CSAGFFERGGTDTQYF

v_call: TRBV15
clone_size: NA
d_call: NA
j_call: TRBJ1-1
cdr3_nt: TGTGCCACCAGCAGTCCCGGTGGCACGAACGCTGAAGCTTTCTTT
cdr3_aa: CATSSPGGTNAEAFF

v_call: TRBV28
clone_size: NA
d_call: NA
j_call: TRBJ1-6
cdr3_nt: TGTGCCAGCAGCCCCCCGACAGGCCAGAATCCACCCCTCCACTTT
cdr3_aa: CASSPPTGQNPPLHF

v_call: TRBV29-1
clone_size: NA
d_call: TRBD1
j_call: TRBJ2-1
cdr3_nt: TGCAGCGTCCGCACCGGGACAGCTCACAATGAGCGGTTCTTC
cdr3_aa: CSVRTGTAHNERFF

v_call: TRBV15
clone_size: few
d_call: NA
j_call: TRBJ1-1
cdr3_nt: TGTGCCACCAGCAGAGACCAGACCCAAGGCGCTGAAGCTTTCTTT
cdr3_aa: CATSRDQTQGAEAFF

v_call: TRBV9
clone_size: many
d_call: TRBD2
j_call: TRBJ2-3
cdr3_nt: TGTGCCAGCAGCGTAGCGGCTAGCGGGGGGCGATCACAGGATACGCAGTATTTT
cdr3_aa: CASSVAASGGRSQDTQYF

v_call: TRBV5-6
clone_size: NA
d_call: NA
j_call: TRBJ2-1
cdr3_nt: TGTGCCAGCAGCTCCTACAGGGCTCCCATGGTCAATGAGCAGTTCTTC
cdr3_aa: CASSSYRAPMVNEQFF

v_call: TRBV7-3
clone_size: many
d_call: TRBD1
j_call: TRBJ1-2
cdr3_nt: TGTGCCAGCAGCGACGGACAGGGGCCCTATGGCTACACCTTC
cdr3_aa: CASSDGQGPYGYTF

v_call: TRBV4-1
clone_size: NA
d_call: NA
j_call: TRBJ1-5
cdr3_nt: TGCGCCAGCAGCCAAGATTTGGCTAGAACAGCCCAGCATTTT
cdr3_aa: CASSQDLARTAQHF

v_call: TRBV30
clone_size: NA
d_call: NA
j_call: TRBJ2-7
cdr3_nt: TGTGCCCGGAGTGTCGGGCAGTACGAGCAGTACTTC
cdr3_aa: CARSVGQYEQYF

v_call: TRBV4-3
clone_size: NA
d_call: NA
j_call: TRBJ2-6
cdr3_nt: TGCGCCAGCAGCCAGCAGAGTGCCGGGGCCAACGTCCTGACTTTC
cdr3_aa: CASSQQSAGANVLTF